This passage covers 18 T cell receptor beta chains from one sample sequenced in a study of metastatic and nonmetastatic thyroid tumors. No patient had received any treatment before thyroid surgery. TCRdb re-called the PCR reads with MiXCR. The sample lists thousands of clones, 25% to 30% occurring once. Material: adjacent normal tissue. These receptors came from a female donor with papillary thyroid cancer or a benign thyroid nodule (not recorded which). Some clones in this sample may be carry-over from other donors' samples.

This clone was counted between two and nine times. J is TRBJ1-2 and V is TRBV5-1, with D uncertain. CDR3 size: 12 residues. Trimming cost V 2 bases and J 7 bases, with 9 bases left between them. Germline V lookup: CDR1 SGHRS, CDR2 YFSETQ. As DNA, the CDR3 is TGCGCCAGCAGCTTTCAGGAGAGTGGCTACACCTTC. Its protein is CASSFQESGYTF.

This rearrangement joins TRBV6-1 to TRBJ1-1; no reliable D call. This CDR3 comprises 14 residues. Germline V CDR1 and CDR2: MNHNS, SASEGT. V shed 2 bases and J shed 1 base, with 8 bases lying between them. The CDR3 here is CASSERLSNTEAFF. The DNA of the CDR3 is TGTGCCAGCAGTGAAAGGTTATCGAACACTGAAGCTTTCTTT.

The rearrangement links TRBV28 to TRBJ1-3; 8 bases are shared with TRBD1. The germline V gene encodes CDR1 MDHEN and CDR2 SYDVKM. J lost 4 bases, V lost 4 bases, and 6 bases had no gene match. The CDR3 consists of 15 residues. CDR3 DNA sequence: TGTGCCAGCAGTTCCCGCAGGGGGCTGGGAAACACCATATATTTT. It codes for CASSSRRGLGNTIYF.

This CDR3 is CSARAPGQVNYEQYF. The CDR3 DNA is TGCAGTGCTAGGGCACCGGGACAGGTGAACTACGAGCAGTACTTC. The rearrangement uses TRBV20-1 and TRBJ2-7; 8 positions match TRBD1. The germline gives CDR1 DFQATT, CDR2 SNEGSKA (reference sequence). The CDR3 runs to 15 residues. V lost 3 bases to trimming and J lost 3 bases; unmatched junction nucleotides: 10.

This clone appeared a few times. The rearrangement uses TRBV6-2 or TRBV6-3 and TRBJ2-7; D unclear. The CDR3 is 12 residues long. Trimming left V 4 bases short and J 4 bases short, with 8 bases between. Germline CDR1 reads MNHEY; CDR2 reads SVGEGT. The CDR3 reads CASSSGAYEQYF. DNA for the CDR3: TGTGCCAGCAGTTCTGGAGCATACGAGCAGTACTTC.

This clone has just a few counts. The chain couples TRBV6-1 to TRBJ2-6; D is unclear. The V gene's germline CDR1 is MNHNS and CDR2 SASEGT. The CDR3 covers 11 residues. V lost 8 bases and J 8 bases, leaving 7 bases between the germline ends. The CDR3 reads CASGQSNVLTF. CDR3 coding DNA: TGTGCCAGCGGGCAGTCCAACGTCCTGACTTTC.

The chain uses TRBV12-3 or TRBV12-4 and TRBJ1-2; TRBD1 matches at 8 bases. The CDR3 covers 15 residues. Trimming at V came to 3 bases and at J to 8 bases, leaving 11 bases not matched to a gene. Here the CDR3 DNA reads TGTGCCAGCAGTTTGGGGACAGGAGCCTTCGGGGGCTACACCTTC. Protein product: CASSLGTGAFGGYTF.

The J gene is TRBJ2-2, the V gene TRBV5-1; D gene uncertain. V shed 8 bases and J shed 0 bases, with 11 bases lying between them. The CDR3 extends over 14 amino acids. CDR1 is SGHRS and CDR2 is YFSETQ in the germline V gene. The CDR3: CASGHRTNTGELFF. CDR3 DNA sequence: TGCGCCAGTGGTCACCGGACGAACACCGGGGAGCTGTTTTTT.

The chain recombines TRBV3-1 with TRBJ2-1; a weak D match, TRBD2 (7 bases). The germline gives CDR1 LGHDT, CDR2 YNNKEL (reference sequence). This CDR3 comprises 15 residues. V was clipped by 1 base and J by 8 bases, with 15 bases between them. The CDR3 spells CASSQGRGGWYEQFF. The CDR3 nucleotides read TGTGCCAGCAGCCAAGGGAGGGGGGGCTGGTATGAGCAGTTCTTC.

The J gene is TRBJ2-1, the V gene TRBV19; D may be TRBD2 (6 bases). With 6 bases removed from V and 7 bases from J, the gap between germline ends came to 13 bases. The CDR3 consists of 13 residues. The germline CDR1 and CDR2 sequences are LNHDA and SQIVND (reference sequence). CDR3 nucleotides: TGTGCCAGTAGAGTTATCAGCGGGAATGAGCAGTTCTTC. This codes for CASRVISGNEQFF.

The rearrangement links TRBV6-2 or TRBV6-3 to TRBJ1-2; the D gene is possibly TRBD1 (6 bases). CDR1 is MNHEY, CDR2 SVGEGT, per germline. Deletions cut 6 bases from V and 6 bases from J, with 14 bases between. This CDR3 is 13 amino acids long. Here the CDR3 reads CASSMIRTDGYTF. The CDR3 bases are TGTGCCAGCAGCATGATCCGGACAGATGGCTACACCTTC.

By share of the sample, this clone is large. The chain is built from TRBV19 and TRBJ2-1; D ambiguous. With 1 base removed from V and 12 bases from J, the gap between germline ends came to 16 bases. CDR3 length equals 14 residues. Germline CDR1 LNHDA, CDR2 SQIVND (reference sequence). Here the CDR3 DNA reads TGTGCCAGTAGTATAGGAAGCAGATCGATTGGGCAGTTCTTC. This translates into CASSIGSRSIGQFF. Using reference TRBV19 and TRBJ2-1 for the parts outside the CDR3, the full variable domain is DGGITQSPKYLFRKEGQNVTLSCEQNLNHDAMYWYRQDPGQGLRLIYYSQIVNDFQKGDIAEGYSVSREKKESFPLTVTSAQKNPTAFYLCASSIGSRSIGQFFGPGTRLTVL.

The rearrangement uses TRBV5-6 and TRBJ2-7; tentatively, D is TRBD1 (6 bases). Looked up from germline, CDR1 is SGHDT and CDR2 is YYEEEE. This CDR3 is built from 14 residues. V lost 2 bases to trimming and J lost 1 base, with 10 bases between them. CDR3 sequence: CASSFLTGSYEQYF. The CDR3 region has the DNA TGTGCCAGCAGCTTCCTGACAGGTTCCTACGAGCAGTACTTC.

In nucleotides, the CDR3 is TGTGCCAGCAGCCAAGTAGGAGAATCAGATACGCAGTATTTT. The encoded protein is CASSQVGESDTQYF. The chain carries TRBV4-2 and TRBJ2-3; no reliable D call. With 1 base removed from V and 4 bases from J, the gap between germline ends came to 9 bases. The germline V gene has CDR1 LGHNA and CDR2 YNFKEQ. The CDR3 runs 14 residues.

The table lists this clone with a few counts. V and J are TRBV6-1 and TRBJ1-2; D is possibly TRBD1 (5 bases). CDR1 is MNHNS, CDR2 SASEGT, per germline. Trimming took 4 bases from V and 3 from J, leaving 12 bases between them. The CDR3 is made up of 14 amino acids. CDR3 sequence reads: CASSAVSGHYGYTF. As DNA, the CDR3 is TGTGCCAGCAGTGCAGTCTCAGGGCACTATGGCTACACCTTC.

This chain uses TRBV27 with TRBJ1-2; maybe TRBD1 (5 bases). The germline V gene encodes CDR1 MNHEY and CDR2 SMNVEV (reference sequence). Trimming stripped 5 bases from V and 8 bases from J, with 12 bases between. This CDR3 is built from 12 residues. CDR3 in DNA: TGTGCCAGCAGTCCACTTGGGGACGGCTACACCTTC. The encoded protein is CASSPLGDGYTF.

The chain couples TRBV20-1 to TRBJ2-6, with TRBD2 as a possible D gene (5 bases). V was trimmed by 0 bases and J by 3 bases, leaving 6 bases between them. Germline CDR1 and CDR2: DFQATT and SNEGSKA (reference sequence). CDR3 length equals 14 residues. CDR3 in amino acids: CSAREAVGANVLTF. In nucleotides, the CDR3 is TGCAGTGCTAGAGAAGCGGTTGGGGCCAACGTCCTGACTTTC.

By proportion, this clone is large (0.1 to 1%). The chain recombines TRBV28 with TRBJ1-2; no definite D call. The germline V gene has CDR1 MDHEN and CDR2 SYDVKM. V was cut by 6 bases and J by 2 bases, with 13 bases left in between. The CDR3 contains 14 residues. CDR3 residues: CASSAQEKNYGYTF. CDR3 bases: TGTGCCAGCAGCGCTCAAGAGAAGAACTATGGCTACACCTTC.